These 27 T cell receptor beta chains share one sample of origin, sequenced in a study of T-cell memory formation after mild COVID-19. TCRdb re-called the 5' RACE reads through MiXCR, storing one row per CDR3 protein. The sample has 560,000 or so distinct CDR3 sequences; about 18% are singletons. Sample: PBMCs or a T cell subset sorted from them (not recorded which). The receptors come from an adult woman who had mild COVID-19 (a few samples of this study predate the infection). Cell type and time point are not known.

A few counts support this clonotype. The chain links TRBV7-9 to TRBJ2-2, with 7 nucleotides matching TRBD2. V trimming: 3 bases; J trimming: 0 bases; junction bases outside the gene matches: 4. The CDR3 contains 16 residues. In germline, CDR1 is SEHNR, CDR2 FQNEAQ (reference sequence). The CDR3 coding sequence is TGTGCCAGCAGCTTTAGCGGGTTCGCGAACACCGGGGAGCTGTTTTTT. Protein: CASSFSGFANTGELFF. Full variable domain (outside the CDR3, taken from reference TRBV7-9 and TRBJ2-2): DTGVSQNPRHKITKRGQNVTFRCDPISEHNRLYWYRQTLGQGPEFLTYFQNEAQLEKSRLLSDRFSAERPKGSFSTLEIQRTEQGDSAMYLCASSFSGFANTGELFFGEGSRLTVL.

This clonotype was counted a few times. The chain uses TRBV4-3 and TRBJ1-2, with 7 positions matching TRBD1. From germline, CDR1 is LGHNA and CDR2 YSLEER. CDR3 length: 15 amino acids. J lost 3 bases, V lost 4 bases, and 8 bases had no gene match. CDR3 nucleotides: TGCGCCAGCAGCCTCGGGACAGACCCGCACTATGGCTACACCTTC. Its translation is CASSLGTDPHYGYTF.

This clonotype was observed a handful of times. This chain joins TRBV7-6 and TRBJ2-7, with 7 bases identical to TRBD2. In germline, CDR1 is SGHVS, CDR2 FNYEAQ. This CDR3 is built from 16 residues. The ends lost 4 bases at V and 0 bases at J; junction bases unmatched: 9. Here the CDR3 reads CASSSDTSEHSYEQYF. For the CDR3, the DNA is TGTGCCAGCAGCTCCGATACTAGCGAGCACTCCTACGAGCAGTACTTC.

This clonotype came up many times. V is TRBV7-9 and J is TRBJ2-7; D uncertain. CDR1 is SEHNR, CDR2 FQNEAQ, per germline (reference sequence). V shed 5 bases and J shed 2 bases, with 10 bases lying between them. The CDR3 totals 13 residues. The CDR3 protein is CASSPKGPYEQYF. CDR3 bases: TGTGCCAGCAGCCCAAAGGGCCCCTACGAGCAGTACTTC.

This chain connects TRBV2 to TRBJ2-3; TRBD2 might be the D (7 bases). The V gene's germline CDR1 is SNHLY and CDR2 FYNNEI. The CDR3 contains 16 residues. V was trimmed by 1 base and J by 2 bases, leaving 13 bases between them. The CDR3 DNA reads TGTGCCAGCAGTGAAGTTGGGGGGGGCCTCACAGATACGCAGTATTTT. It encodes CASSEVGGGLTDTQYF.

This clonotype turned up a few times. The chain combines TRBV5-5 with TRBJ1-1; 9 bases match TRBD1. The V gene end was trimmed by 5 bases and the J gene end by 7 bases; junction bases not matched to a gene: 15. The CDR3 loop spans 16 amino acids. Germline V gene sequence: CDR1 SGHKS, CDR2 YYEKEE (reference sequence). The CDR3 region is CASRTLIPGTGSEAFF. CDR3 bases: TGTGCCAGCAGGACCCTCATCCCCGGGACAGGGAGTGAAGCTTTCTTT.

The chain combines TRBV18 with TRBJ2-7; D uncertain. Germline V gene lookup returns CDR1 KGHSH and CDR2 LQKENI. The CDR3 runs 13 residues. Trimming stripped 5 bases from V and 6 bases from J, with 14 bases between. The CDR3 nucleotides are TGTGCCAGCTCAACACGGACCTTAGGCGAGCAGTACTTC. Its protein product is CASSTRTLGEQYF. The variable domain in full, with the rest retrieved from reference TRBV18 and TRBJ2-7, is NAGVMQNPRHLVRRRGQEARLRCSPMKGHSHVYWYRQLPEEGLKFMVYLQKENIIDESGMPKERFSAEFPKEGPSILRIQQVVRGDSAAYFCASSTRTLGEQYFGPGTRLTVT.

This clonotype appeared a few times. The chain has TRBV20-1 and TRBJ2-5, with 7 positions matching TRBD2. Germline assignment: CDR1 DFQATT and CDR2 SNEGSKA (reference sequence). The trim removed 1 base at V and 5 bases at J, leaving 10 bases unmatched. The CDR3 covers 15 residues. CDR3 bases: TGCAGTGCTAGAGGGCTAGCGGATATACAGGAGACCCAGTACTTC. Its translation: CSARGLADIQETQYF.

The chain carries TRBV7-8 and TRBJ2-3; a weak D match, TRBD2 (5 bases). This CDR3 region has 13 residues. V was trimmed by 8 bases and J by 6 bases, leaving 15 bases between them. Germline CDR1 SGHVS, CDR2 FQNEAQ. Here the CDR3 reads CASWNPPGDTQYF. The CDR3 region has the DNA TGTGCCAGCTGGAACCCACCGGGGGATACGCAGTATTTT.

CDR3 nucleotides: TGTGCCAGCAGCTTAGGGGCCCTAGCGAATGAGCAGTTCTTC. It is translated as CASSLGALANEQFF. The rearrangement links TRBV7-2 to TRBJ2-1; the D gene is possibly TRBD2 (6 bases). Trimming cost V 1 base and J 7 bases, with 11 bases left between them. This CDR3 region has 14 residues. CDR1 is SGHTA, CDR2 FQGNSA, per germline.

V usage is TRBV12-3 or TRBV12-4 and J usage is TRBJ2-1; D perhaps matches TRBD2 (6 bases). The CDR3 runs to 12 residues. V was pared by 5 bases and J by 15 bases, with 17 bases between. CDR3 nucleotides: TGTGCCAGCAGTCGAAGGAGGGGCCTGCGGTTCTTC. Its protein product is CASSRRRGLRFF.

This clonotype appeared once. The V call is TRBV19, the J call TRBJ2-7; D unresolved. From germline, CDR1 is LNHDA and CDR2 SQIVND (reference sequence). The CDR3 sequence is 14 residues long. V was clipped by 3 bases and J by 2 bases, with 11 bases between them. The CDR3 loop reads CASSISYRTYEQYF. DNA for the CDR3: TGTGCCAGTAGTATTAGTTATCGCACCTACGAGCAGTACTTC. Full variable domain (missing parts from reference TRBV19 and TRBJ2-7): DGGITQSPKYLFRKEGQNVTLSCEQNLNHDAMYWYRQDPGQGLRLIYYSQIVNDFQKGDIAEGYSVSREKKESFPLTVTSAQKNPTAFYLCASSISYRTYEQYFGPGTRLTVT.

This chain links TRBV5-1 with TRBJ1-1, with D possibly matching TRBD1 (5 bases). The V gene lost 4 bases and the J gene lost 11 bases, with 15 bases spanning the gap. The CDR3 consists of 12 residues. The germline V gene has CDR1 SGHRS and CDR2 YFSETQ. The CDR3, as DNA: TGCGCCAGCAGCCCCGGGACGGATGAGGCTTTCTTT. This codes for CASSPGTDEAFF.

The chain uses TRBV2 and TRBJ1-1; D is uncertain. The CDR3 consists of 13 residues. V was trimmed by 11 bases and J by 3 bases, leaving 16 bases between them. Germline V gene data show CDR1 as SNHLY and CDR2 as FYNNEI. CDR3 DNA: TGTGCCGGCGGGGAGGGCATTGACACTGAAGCTTTCTTT. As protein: CAGGEGIDTEAFF.

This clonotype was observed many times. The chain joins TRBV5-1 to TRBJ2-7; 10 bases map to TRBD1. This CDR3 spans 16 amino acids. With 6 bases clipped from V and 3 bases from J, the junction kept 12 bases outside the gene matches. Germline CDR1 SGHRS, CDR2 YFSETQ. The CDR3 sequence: CASKAGTGARVYEQYF. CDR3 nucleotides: TGCGCCAGCAAAGCCGGGACAGGGGCGAGGGTCTACGAGCAGTACTTC.

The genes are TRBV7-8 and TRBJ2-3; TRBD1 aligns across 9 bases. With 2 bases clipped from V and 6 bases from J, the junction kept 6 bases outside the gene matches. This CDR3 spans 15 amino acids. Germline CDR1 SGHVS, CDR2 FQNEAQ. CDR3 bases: TGTGCCAGCAGCTTATCTGGGACAGGGACGGATACGCAGTATTTT. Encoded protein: CASSLSGTGTDTQYF.

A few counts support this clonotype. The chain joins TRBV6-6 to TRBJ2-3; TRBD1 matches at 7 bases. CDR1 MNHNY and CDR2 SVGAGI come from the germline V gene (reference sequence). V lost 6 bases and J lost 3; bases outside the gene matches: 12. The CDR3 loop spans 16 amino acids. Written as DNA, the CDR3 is TGTGCCAGCAGCCCAGGGATAGGGGGCAATACAGATACGCAGTATTTT. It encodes CASSPGIGGNTDTQYF.

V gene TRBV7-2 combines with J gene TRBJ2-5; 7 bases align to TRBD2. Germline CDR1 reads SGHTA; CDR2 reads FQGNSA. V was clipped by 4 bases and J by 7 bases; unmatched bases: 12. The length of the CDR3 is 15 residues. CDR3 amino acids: CASSSWDYRPVTQYF. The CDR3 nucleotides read TGTGCCAGCAGCTCCTGGGACTATCGACCGGTGACCCAGTACTTC.

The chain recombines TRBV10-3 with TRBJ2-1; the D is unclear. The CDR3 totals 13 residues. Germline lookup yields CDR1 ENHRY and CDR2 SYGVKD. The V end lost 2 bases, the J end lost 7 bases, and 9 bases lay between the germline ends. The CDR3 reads CAISELGPNEQFF. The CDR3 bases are TGTGCCATCAGTGAGCTAGGGCCTAATGAGCAGTTCTTC.

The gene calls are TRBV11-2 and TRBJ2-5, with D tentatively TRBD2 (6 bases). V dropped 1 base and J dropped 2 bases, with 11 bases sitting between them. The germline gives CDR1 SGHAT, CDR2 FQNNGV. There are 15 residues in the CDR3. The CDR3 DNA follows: TGTGCCAGCAGCTTAGGGGCTAGCGTACAAGAGACCCAGTACTTC. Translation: CASSLGASVQETQYF.

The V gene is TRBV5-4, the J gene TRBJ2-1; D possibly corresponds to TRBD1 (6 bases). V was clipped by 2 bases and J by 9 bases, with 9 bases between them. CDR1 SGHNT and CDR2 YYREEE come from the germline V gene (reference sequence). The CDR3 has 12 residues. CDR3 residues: CASSFGGGEQFF. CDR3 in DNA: TGTGCCAGCAGCTTTGGGGGCGGTGAGCAGTTCTTC.

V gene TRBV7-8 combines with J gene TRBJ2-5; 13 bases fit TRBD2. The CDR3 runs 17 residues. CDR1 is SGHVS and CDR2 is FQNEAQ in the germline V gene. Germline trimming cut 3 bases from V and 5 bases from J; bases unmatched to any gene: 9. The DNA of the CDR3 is TGTGCCAGCAGCTTCAGTCCCGGGACTAGCGGGGAGGAGACCCAGTACTTC. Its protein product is CASSFSPGTSGEETQYF.

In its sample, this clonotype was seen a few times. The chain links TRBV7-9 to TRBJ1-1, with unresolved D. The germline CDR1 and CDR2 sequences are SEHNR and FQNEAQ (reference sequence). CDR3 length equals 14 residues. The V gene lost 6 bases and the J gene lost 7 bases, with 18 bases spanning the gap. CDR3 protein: CASRSIAGYGEAFF. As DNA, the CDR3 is TGTGCCAGCAGATCGATTGCTGGGTACGGTGAAGCTTTCTTT.

The CDR3 spells CASSFPGAETQYF. In DNA, the CDR3 is TGTGCCAGCAGTTTCCCAGGGGCAGAGACCCAGTACTTC. This sequence joins TRBV12-3 or TRBV12-4 and TRBJ2-5; perhaps TRBD1 as D (6 bases). This CDR3 is built from 13 residues. V was shortened by 3 bases and J by 4 bases, with 9 bases between the two germline ends.

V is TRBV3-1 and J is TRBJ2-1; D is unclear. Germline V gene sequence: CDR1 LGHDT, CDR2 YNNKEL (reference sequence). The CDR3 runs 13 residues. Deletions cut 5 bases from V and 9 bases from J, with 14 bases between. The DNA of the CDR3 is TGTGCCAGCAGCATCGACGCGGCTAGTGAGCAGTTCTTC. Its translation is CASSIDAASEQFF.

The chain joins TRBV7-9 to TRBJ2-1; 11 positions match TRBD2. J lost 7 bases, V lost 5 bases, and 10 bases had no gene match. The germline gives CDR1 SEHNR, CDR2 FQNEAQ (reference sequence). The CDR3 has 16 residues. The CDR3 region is CASSPTSGGSVNEQFF. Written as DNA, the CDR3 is TGTGCCAGCAGCCCTACTAGCGGGGGTTCGGTAAATGAGCAGTTCTTC. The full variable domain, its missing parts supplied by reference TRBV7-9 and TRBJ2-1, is DTGVSQNPRHKITKRGQNVTFRCDPISEHNRLYWYRQTLGQGPEFLTYFQNEAQLEKSRLLSDRFSAERPKGSFSTLEIQRTEQGDSAMYLCASSPTSGGSVNEQFFGPGTRLTVL.

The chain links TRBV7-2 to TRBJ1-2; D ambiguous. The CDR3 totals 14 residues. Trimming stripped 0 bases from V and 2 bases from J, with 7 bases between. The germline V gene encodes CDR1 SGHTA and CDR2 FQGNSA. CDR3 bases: TGTGCCAGCAGCTTAGCAGTGACGAACTATGGCTACACCTTC. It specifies CASSLAVTNYGYTF.